The present T cell receptor beta chain was sequenced within a study of blood T cell repertoires in COVID-19. Overall study context: Samples of COVID-19 (acute and convalescent) were obtained from the United States, Italy and Spain.

The CDR3 extends over 19 amino acids. J gave up 0 bases and V 5 bases, and 6 bases lay outside the gene matches. Per the study methods: Estimated nucleated cell counts came from reference gene primer amplification. Produced via immunoSEQ multiplex PCR; TCRdb's table is partial and in-frame only. V, J and clone size derive from that table, while D and trimming were established from the DNA sequence. The sample holds a few hundred thousand clones, approximately 86% seen once. Clinical history as reported by participants underpinned cohort assignment. The sequence came from a man between 18 and 29 years old with acute COVID-19. The chain employs TRBV6-7 and TRBJ2-2, with 16 bases fitting TRBD2. TRBV6-7 carries the ORF label, with uncertain function. The sequencing input was PBMCs or T cells enriched from blood (not recorded which). CDR3 protein: CASSAPGLAGGANTGELFF. CDR3 coding DNA: TGTGCCAGCAGTGCCCCGGGACTAGCGGGGGGGGCGAACACCGGGGAGCTGTTTTTT.